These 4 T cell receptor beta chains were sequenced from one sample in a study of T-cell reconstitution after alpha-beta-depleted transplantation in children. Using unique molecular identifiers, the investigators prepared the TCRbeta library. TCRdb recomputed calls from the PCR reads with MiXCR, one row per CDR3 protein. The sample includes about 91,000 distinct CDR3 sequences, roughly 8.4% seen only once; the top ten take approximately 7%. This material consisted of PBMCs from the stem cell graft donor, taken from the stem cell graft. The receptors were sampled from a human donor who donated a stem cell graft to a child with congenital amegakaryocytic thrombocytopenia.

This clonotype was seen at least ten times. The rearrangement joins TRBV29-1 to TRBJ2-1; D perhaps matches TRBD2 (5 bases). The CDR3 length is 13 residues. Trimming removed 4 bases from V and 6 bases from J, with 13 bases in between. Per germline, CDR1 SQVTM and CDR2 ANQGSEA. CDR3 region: CSVAHTSGNEQFF. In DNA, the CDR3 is TGCAGCGTTGCCCACACTAGTGGCAATGAGCAGTTCTTC.

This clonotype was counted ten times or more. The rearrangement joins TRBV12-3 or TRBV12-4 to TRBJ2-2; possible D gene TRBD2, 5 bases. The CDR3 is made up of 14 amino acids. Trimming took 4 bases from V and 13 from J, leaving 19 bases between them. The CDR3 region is CASSYLLVARGLFF. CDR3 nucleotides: TGTGCCAGCAGTTATCTATTAGTGGCTCGGGGGCTGTTTTTT.

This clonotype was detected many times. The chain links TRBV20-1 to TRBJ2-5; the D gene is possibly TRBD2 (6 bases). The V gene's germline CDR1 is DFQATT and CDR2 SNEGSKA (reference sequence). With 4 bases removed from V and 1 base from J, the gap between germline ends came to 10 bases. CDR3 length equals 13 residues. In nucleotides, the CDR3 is TGCAGTGCTACGGGGACTTCCCAAGAGACCCAGTACTTC. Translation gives CSATGTSQETQYF.

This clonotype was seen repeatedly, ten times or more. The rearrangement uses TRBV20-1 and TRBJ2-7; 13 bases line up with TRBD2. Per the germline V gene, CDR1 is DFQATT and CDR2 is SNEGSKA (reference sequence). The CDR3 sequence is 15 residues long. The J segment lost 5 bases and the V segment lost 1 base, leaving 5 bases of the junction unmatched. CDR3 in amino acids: CSARGGTSGINEQYF. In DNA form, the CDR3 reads TGCAGTGCTAGAGGCGGGACTAGCGGGATCAACGAGCAGTACTTC.